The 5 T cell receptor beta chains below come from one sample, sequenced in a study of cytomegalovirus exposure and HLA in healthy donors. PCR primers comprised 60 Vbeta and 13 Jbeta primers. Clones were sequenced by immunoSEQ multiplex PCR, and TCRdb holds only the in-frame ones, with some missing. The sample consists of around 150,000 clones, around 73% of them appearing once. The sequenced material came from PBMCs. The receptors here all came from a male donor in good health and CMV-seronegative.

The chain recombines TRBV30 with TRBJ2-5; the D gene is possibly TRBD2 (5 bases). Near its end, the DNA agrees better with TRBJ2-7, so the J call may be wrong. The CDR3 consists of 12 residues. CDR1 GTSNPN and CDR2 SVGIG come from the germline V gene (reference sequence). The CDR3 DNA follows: TGTGCCTGGACTCCCGGGGTCTACGAGCAGTACTTC. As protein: CAWTPGVYEQYF.

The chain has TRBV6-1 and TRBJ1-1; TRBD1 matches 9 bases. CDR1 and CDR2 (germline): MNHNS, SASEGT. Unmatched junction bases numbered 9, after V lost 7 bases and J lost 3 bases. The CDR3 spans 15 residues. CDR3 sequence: CASNQIGTGYTEAFF. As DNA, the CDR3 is TGTGCCAGCAACCAAATAGGGACAGGGTACACTGAAGCTTTCTTT.

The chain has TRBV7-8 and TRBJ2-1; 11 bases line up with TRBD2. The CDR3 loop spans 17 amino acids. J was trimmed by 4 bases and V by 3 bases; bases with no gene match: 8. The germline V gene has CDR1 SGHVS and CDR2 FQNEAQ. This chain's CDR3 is CASSFGYSGRAYNEQFF. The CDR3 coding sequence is TGTGCCAGCAGCTTCGGTTATAGCGGGAGGGCGTACAATGAGCAGTTCTTC.

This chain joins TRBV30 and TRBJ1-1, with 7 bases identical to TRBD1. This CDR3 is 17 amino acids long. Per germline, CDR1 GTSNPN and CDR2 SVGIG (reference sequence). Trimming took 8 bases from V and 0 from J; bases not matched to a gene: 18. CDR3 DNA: TGTGCCGGTAACCGGGACAGAGCCATAATGATGAACACTGAAGCTTTCTTT. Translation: CAGNRDRAIMMNTEAFF.

The CDR3 DNA sequence: TGCGCCAGCAGCCAAGAAGGCCAGGGGTTTAGCACCGGGGAGCTGTTTTTT. Translation: CASSQEGQGFSTGELFF. The genes are TRBV4-3 and TRBJ2-2, with D tentatively TRBD1 (6 bases). The V and J ends lost 0 bases and 4 bases respectively, with 15 bases between them. This CDR3 spans 17 amino acids. Germline values: CDR1 LGHNA, CDR2 YSLEER.